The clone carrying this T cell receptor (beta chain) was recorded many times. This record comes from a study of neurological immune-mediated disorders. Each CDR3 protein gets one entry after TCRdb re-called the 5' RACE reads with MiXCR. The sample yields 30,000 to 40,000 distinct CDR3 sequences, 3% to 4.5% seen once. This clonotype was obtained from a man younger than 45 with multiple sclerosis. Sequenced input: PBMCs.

The CDR3 spells CASTESMVNTEAFF. The CDR3 coding sequence is TGTGCCAGCACTGAATCAATGGTGAACACTGAAGCTTTCTTT. The V gene is TRBV5-8, the J gene TRBJ1-1, with unresolved D. CDR1 SGHTS and CDR2 YDEGEE come from the germline V gene. The CDR3 spans 14 residues. V lost 6 bases, J lost 0 bases, and 12 bases lay in between.